The present T cell receptor (beta chain) was sequenced within a study of cytomegalovirus exposure and HLA in healthy donors. The PCR had 60 Vbeta and 13 Jbeta primers. Profiled with immunoSEQ multiplex PCR; TCRdb holds only in-frame clones, not every one. The sample shows about 130,000 clones, approximately 83% of them seen only once. This clone has just one count. CDR1 is SGHTA and CDR2 is FQGNSA in the germline V gene. This CDR3 region has 14 residues. Sequenced input: PBMCs. The TCR originated in a woman between 40 and 55 years old in good health and CMV-seropositive. The chain combines TRBV7-2 with TRBJ2-5; 10 nucleotides align to TRBD2. The assigned J gene may be wrong: the sequence end matches TRBJ2-7 better. In nucleotides, the CDR3 is TGTGCCAGCAGTGAGCGGGAGGGCAGCTACGAGCAGTACTTC. Translation: CASSEREGSYEQYF.